This TCR beta chain comes out of a study of cytomegalovirus exposure and HLA in healthy donors. Findings and limits, study-wide: Accurate prediction of most subjects' HLA-A and HLA-B alleles from TCR beta sequences was reported. The investigators catalogued 150 or so TCR beta chains as cytomegalovirus-associated. For TCR beta chains, V- and J-gene trimming was later linked to a missense DCLRE1C variant.

With 60 Vbeta and 13 Jbeta primers, the PCR was carried out. Profiled with immunoSEQ multiplex PCR; TCRdb holds only in-frame clones, not every one. The sample lists 200,000 to 250,000 clones; around 88% were seen once. As to this clone: Its specificity is not known.

This CDR3 region has 15 residues. The V end was cut by 0 bases, the J end by 7 bases, with 14 bases between. Per germline, CDR1 SGHRS and CDR2 YFSETQ. This chain links TRBV5-1 with TRBJ2-1; D is possibly TRBD2 (5 bases). Sequencing used PBMCs. The TCR comes from a woman between 18 and 29 years old in good health and CMV-seronegative. The CDR3 nucleotides are TGCGCCAGCAGCTTGGTAGCGAGGAACTGGAATGAGCAGTTCTTC. This gives the protein CASSLVARNWNEQFF.